The next 3 T cell receptor beta chains were all read from a single sample in a study of early T cells in non-severe SARS-CoV-2 infection. TCRdb analysed the 5' RACE reads with MiXCR anew, one entry per CDR3 protein. The table shows 55,000 to 70,000 distinct CDR3 sequences, with around 12% occurring only once. Sequences were derived from whole blood, sampled at baseline. The source of these receptors is an adult who was a healthcare worker with PCR-confirmed SARS-CoV-2 infection or an uninfected control (not recorded which). The donor label of this sample is uncertain.

This clonotype showed up many times. The rearrangement links TRBV28 to TRBJ1-5; D is unresolved. CDR3 size: 13 residues. Trimming took off 7 bases at V and 6 bases at J, with 13 bases between the two ends. CDR1 and CDR2 (germline): MDHEN, SYDVKM. CDR3 amino acids: CASTSSGGQPQHF. CDR3 bases: TGTGCCAGCACCTCGTCCGGAGGTCAGCCCCAGCATTTT.

A few counts support this clonotype. The chain links TRBV5-7 to TRBJ2-1, with TRBD2 matching 7 bases. TRBV5-7 qualifies as an ORF whose function is uncertain. Trimming at V came to 4 bases and at J to 7 bases, leaving 8 bases not matched to a gene. The CDR3 sequence is 14 residues long. The CDR3 here is CASSVWEGWNEQFF. For the CDR3, the DNA is TGTGCCAGCAGCGTTTGGGAGGGATGGAATGAGCAGTTCTTC.

This clonotype was seen a handful of times. The chain couples TRBV5-1 to TRBJ1-1; D is unclear. Germline V CDR1 and CDR2: SGHRS, YFSETQ. Deletions cut 1 base from V and 1 base from J, with 11 bases between. The CDR3 runs 15 residues. As DNA, the CDR3 is TGCGCCAGCAGCTTGTGGGGTTCAGCGAACACTGAAGCTTTCTTT. Its translation is CASSLWGSANTEAFF.